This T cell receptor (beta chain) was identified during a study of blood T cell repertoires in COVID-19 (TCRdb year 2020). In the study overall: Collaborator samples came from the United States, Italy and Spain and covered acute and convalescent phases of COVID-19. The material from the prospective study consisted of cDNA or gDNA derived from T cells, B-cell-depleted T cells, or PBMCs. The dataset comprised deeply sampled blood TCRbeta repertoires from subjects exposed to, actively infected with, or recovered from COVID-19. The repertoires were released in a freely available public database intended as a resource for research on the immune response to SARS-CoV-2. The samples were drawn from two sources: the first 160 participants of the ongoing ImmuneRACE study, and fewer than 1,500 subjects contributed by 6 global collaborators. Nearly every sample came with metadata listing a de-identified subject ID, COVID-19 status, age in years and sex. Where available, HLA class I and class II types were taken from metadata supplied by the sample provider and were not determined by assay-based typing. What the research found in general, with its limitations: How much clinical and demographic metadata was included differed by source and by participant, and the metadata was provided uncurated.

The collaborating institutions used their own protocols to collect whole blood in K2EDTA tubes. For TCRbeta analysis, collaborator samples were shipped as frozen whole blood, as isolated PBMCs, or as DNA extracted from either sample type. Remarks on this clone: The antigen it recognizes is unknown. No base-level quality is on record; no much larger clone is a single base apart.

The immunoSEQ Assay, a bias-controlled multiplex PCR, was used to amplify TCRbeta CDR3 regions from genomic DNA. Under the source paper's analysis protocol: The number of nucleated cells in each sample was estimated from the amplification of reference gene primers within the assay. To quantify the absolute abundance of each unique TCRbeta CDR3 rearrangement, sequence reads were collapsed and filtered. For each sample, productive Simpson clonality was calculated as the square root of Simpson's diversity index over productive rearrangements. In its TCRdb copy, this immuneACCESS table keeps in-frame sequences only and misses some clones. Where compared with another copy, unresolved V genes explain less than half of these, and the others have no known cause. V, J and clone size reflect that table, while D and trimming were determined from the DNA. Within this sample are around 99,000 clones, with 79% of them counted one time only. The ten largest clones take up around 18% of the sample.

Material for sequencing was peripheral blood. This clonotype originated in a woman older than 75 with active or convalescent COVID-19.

The DNA sequence is as follows: TGTGCCAGCAGTGAAGGGGCGCCTGGAGACAGTTCCTACGAGCAGTACTTC. Its protein reads: CASSEGAPGDSSYEQYF. The chain employs TRBV6-1 and TRBJ2-7; a weak D assignment points to TRBD1 (5 bases agree). V is clipped by 1 base and J by 1 base, and the sequence between their germline boundaries is 17 bases long. The CDR3 has 17 amino acids, counting the end cysteine and phenylalanine. The retained sequence is limited to the CDR3, 51 bases, with the frame set at the first base. The germline V gene supplies CDR1 MNHNS and CDR2 SASEGT.